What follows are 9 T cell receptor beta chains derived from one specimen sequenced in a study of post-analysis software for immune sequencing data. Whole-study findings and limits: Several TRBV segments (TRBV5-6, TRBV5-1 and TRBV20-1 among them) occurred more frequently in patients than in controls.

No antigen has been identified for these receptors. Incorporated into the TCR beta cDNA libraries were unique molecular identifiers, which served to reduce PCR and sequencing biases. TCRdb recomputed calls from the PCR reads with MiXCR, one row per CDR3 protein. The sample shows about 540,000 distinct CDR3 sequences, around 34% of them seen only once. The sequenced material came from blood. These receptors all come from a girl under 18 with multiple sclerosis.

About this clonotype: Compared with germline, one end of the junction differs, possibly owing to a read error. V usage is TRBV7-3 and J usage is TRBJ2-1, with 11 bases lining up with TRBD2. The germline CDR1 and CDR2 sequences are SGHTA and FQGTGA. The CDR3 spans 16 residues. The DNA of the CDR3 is TGTGCCAGCAGTCCTACCGTAGCGGGGGGGTACAATGGGCAGTTCTTC. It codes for CASSPTVAGGYNGQFF.

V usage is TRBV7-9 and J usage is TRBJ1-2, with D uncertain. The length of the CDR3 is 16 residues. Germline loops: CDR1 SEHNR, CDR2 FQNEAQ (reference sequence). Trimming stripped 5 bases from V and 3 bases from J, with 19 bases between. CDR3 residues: CASSAPNLDNYYGYTF. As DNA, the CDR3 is TGTGCCAGCAGCGCTCCGAATCTCGACAACTACTATGGCTACACCTTC. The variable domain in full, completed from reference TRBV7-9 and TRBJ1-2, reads DTGVSQNPRHKITKRGQNVTFRCDPISEHNRLYWYRQTLGQGPEFLTYFQNEAQLEKSRLLSDRFSAERPKGSFSTLEIQRTEQGDSAMYLCASSAPNLDNYYGYTFGSGTRLTVV.

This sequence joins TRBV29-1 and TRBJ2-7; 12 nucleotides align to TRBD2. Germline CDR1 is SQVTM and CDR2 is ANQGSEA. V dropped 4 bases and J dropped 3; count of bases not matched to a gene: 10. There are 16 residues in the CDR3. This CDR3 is CSVGLAGDLGDYEQYF. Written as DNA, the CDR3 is TGCAGCGTTGGACTAGCGGGAGACCTGGGAGACTACGAGCAGTACTTC.

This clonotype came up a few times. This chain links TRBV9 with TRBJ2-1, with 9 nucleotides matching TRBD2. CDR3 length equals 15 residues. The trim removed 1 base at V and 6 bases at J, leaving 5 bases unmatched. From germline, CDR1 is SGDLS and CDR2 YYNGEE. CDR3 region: CASSVSLAGPNEQFF. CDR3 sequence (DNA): TGTGCCAGCAGCGTATCACTAGCGGGTCCCAATGAGCAGTTCTTC.

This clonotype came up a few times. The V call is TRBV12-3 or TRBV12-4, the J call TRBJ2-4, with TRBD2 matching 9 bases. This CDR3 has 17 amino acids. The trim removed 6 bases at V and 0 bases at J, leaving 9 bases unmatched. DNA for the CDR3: TGTGCCAGCAGCGACCCAATAGCGGGGGTAGCCAAAAACATTCAGTACTTC. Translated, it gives CASSDPIAGVAKNIQYF.

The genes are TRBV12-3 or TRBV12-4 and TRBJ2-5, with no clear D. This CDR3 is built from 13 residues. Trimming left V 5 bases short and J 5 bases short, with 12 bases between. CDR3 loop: CASSRAALETQYF. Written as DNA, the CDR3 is TGTGCCAGCAGTCGGGCAGCCCTGGAGACCCAGTACTTC.

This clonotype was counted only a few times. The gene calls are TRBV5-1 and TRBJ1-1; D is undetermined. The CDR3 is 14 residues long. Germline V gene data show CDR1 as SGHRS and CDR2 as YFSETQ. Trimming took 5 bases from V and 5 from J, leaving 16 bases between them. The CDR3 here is CASRVGMGETEAFF. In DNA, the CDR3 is TGCGCCAGCAGGGTGGGGATGGGAGAGACTGAAGCTTTCTTT. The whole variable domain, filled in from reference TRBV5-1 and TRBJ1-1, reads KAGVTQTPRYLIKTRGQQVTLSCSPISGHRSVSWYQQTPGQGLQFLFEYFSETQRNKGNFPGRFSGRQFSNSRSEMNVSTLELGDSALYLCASRVGMGETEAFFGQGTRLTVV.

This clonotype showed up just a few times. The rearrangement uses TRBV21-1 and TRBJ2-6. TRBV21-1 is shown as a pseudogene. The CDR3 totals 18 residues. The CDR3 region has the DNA TGTGCCAGCAGCAAAGGGATGGGAAAAAAACGTGGGGCCAACGTCCTGACTTTC. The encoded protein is CASSKGMGKKRGANVLTF.

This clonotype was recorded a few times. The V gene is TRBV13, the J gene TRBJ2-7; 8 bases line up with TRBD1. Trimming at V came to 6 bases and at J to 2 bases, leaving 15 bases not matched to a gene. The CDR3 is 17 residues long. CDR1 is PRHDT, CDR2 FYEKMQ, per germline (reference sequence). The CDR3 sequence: CASSPDRVELETYEQYF. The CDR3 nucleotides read TGTGCCAGCAGTCCGGACAGGGTCGAGTTAGAAACCTACGAGCAGTACTTC.